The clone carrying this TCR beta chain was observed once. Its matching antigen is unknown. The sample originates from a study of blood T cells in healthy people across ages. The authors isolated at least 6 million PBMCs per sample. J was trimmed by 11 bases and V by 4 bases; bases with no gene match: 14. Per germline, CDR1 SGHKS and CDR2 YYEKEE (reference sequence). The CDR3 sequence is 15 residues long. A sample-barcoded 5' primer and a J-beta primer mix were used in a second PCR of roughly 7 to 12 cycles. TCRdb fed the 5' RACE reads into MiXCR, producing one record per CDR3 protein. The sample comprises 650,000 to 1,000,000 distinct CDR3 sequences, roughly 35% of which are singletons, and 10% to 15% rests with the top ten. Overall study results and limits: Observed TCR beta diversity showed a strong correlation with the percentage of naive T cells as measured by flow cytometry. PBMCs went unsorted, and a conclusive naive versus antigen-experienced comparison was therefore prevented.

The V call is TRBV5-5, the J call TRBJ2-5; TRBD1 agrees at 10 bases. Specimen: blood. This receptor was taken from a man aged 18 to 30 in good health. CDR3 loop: CASSPTGTGDNEQYF. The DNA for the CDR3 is TGTGCCAGCAGCCCAACCGGGACAGGGGACAATGAGCAGTACTTC.